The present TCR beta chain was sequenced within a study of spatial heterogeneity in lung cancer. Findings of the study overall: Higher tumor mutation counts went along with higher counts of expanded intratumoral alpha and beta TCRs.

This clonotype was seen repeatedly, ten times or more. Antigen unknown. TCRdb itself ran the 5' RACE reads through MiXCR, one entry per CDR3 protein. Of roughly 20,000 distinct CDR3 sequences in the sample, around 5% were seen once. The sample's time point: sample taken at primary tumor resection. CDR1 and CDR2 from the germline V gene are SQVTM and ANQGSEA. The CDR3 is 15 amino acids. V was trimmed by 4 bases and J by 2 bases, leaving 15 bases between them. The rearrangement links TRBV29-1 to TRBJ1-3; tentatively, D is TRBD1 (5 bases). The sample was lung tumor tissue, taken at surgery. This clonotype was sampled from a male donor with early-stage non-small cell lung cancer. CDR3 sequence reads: CSVGVGSGAGNTIYF. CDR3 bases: TGCAGCGTTGGAGTCGGCTCGGGGGCTGGAAACACCATATATTTT.